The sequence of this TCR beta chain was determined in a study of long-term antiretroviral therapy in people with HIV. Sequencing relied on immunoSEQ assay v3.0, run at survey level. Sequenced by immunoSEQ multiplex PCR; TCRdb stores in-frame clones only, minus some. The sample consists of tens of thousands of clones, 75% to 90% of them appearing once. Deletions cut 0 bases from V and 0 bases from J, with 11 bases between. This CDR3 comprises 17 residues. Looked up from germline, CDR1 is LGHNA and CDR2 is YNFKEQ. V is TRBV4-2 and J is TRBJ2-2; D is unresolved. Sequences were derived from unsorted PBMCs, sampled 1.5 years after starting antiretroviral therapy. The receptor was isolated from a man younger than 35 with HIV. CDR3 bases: TGTGCCAGCAGCCAAGATGCTAGTGCCGCGAACACCGGGGAGCTGTTTTTT. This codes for CASSQDASAANTGELFF.